This T cell receptor beta chain appears in the sequencing data of a study of neoadjuvant anti-PD-1 for oral cavity cancer. Background on the study: Most patients had three to four biweekly doses of 3 mg/kg nivolumab before resection. Non-progressing patients received a fourth nivolumab dose near day 43, then surgery on days 50-56. General observations from the study: Only a few patients per response group were TCR-analyzed; validation needed. Higher pretreatment blood Treg/Th17 ratios correlated with higher pretreatment blood and lower post-treatment tumor TCRbeta clonality.

Comments on this clone: Its antigen is currently unknown.

Repertoires were generated with immunoSEQ multiplex PCR, while TCRdb's copy carries only in-frame clones and drops some. Of over 65,000 clones in the sample, about nine tenths are singletons; the top ten hold around 2.6%. The time point: after neoadjuvant nivolumab, at surgical resection. This CDR3 contains 13 residues. Looked up from germline, CDR1 is SNHLY and CDR2 is FYNNEI. V was clipped by 7 bases and J by 3 bases, with 13 bases between them. The chain links TRBV2 to TRBJ2-7; D assignment may be TRBD1 or TRBD2 (5 bases each). The TCR sequence derives from a person aged 40 to 85 with oral cavity squamous cell carcinoma. The sequencing here drew on PBMCs, taken after nivolumab (anti-PD-1) treatment. In nucleotides, the CDR3 is TGTGCCAGCAAGCGGACATACCTCTACGAGCAGTACTTC. This encodes CASKRTYLYEQYF.